The 20 T cell receptor beta chains presented below share a single source sample, sequenced in a study of blood T cell repertoires in COVID-19. TCRdb's table, derived via immunoSEQ multiplex PCR, lists solely in-frame clones and lacks some. The sample holds roughly 100,000 clones; roughly three quarters are singletons and the top ten take approximately 9.2%. The sample comprised peripheral blood. These receptors originate from an elderly woman with acute or convalescent COVID-19.

The chain links TRBV18 to TRBJ2-1; the D is unclear. The CDR3 is made up of 15 amino acids. The germline CDR1 and CDR2 sequences are KGHSH and LQKENI. V was trimmed by 6 bases and J by 2 bases, leaving 14 bases between them. The CDR3 spells CASSQSKPPYNEQFF. Written as DNA, the CDR3 is TGTGCCAGCTCGCAGTCGAAACCGCCCTACAATGAGCAGTTCTTC.

V is TRBV5-1 and J is TRBJ2-7, with a weak D call TRBD1 (6 bases). In germline, CDR1 is SGHRS, CDR2 YFSETQ. The V and J ends lost 1 base and 3 bases respectively, with 14 bases between them. The CDR3 consists of 15 residues. CDR3 coding DNA: TGCGCCAGCAGCTTGCAGGCAGGGGCCAGCTACGAGCAGTACTTC. Its protein product is CASSLQAGASYEQYF. The complete variable domain, with remaining parts taken from reference TRBV5-1 and TRBJ2-7, reads KAGVTQTPRYLIKTRGQQVTLSCSPISGHRSVSWYQQTPGQGLQFLFEYFSETQRNKGNFPGRFSGRQFSNSRSEMNVSTLELGDSALYLCASSLQAGASYEQYFGPGTRLTVT.

The chain is built from TRBV11-2 and TRBJ2-1; possibly TRBD2 for D (6 bases). Germline CDR1 and CDR2: SGHAT and FQNNGV. This CDR3 spans 13 amino acids. V gave up 2 bases and J gave up 9 bases, with 11 bases separating them. The CDR3, as DNA: TGTGCCAGCAGCTTACGGGAGAACGGTGAGCAGTTCTTC. Residues: CASSLRENGEQFF. Variable domain in full (rest from reference TRBV11-2 and TRBJ2-1): EAGVAQSPRYKIIEKRQSVAFWCNPISGHATLYWYQQILGQGPKLLIQFQNNGVVDDSQLPKDRFSAERLKGVDSTLKIQPAKLEDSAVYLCASSLRENGEQFFGPGTRLTVL.

This clone appeared a few times. The V call is TRBV27, the J call TRBJ1-2, with D perhaps matching TRBD1 (5 bases). CDR3 length: 13 residues. Germline V lookup: CDR1 MNHEY, CDR2 SMNVEV (reference sequence). Deletions cut 2 bases from V and 6 bases from J, with 10 bases between. Here the CDR3 reads CASSLGGVHGYTF. In nucleotides, the CDR3 is TGTGCCAGCAGTTTAGGAGGGGTCCATGGCTACACCTTC.

Concerning this clone: Other DNA sequences from this sample encode an identical CDR3 as well. V and J are TRBV19 and TRBJ1-1; D call uncertain. The CDR3 contains 12 residues. Trimming left V 1 base short and J 5 bases short, with 5 bases between. Germline assignment: CDR1 LNHDA and CDR2 SQIVND (reference sequence). CDR3 DNA sequence: TGTGCCAGTAGTATAGGGCGGACTGAAGCTTTCTTT. Residues: CASSIGRTEAFF.

The chain carries TRBV5-1 and TRBJ1-4, with a tentative D call TRBD1 (5 bases). This CDR3 has 15 residues. Germline values: CDR1 SGHRS, CDR2 YFSETQ. Between the trimmed V and J ends, which lost 0 bases and 7 bases, there was a span of 13 bases. CDR3 sequence: CASSLDGGSSEKLFF. DNA for the CDR3: TGCGCCAGCAGCTTGGATGGGGGGTCAAGTGAAAAACTGTTTTTT. Based on the CDR3 plus reference TRBV5-1 and TRBJ1-4, the full variable domain is KAGVTQTPRYLIKTRGQQVTLSCSPISGHRSVSWYQQTPGQGLQFLFEYFSETQRNKGNFPGRFSGRQFSNSRSEMNVSTLELGDSALYLCASSLDGGSSEKLFFGSGTQLSVL.

The gene calls are TRBV30 and TRBJ2-4; possible D gene TRBD2, 6 bases. The germline V gene has CDR1 GTSNPN and CDR2 SVGIG (reference sequence). This CDR3 is built from 14 residues. The V end was cut by 2 bases, the J end by 7 bases, with 15 bases between. CDR3 residues: CAWSSGLSGNIQYF. In nucleotides, the CDR3 is TGTGCCTGGAGTTCCGGACTATCCGGGAACATTCAGTACTTC.

The chain employs TRBV3-1 (or the pseudogene TRBV3-2) and TRBJ2-1; 15 nucleotides line up with TRBD2. CDR3 length equals 19 residues. The ends lost 1 base at V and 8 bases at J; junction bases unmatched: 12. Germline loops: CDR1 LGHDT, CDR2 YNNKEL (reference sequence). CDR3 loop: CASSQASPGLAGGVDEQFF. In DNA, the CDR3 is TGTGCCAGCAGCCAAGCCTCACCGGGACTAGCGGGAGGAGTGGATGAGCAGTTCTTC.

This chain connects TRBV28 to TRBJ1-1, with 9 bases identical to TRBD1. The CDR3 sequence is 15 residues long. The V and J ends lost 2 bases and 1 base, in that order; junction bases with no gene match: 2. Germline CDR1 is MDHEN and CDR2 is SYDVKM. CDR3 in amino acids: CASSLGDRENTEAFF. CDR3 DNA: TGTGCCAGCAGTTTAGGGGACAGGGAGAACACTGAAGCTTTCTTT.

The gene calls are TRBV7-2 and TRBJ1-6, with D unresolved. The CDR3 is made up of 13 amino acids. The V gene lost 1 base and the J gene lost 9 bases, with 7 bases spanning the gap. In germline, CDR1 is SGHTA, CDR2 FQGNSA. CDR3 DNA sequence: TGTGCCAGCAGCTTAGTAGATGCTTCACCCCTCCACTTT. It is translated as CASSLVDASPLHF.

This clone has a handful of counts. The chain joins TRBV7-8 to TRBJ1-5, with 7 bases identical to TRBD1. The junction had 10 bases not matched to a gene; V was cut back by 1 base and J by 7 bases. Germline V lookup: CDR1 SGHVS, CDR2 FQNEAQ. The CDR3 runs to 16 residues. The CDR3 coding sequence is TGTGCCAGCAGCTTAGGGCGACAGGGCTGGGGGCAGCCCCAGCATTTT. The encoded protein is CASSLGRQGWGQPQHF.

The CDR3 nucleotides read TGTGCCAGCAGCTACCAGACAGGGGGCCTCTCTAACTATGGCTACACCTTC. This gives the protein CASSYQTGGLSNYGYTF. The chain links TRBV5-5 to TRBJ1-2, with 10 bases matching TRBD1. J lost 0 bases, V lost 3 bases, and 8 bases had no gene match. The CDR3 loop spans 17 amino acids. Per germline, CDR1 SGHKS and CDR2 YYEKEE (reference sequence).

The chain joins TRBV18 to TRBJ1-2, with 7 nucleotides matching TRBD1. From germline, CDR1 is KGHSH and CDR2 LQKENI. This CDR3 contains 13 residues. Trimming at V came to 5 bases and at J to 3 bases, leaving 3 bases not matched to a gene. The CDR3 loop is CASSEGADYGYTF. In nucleotides, the CDR3 is TGTGCCAGCTCAGAGGGGGCCGACTATGGCTACACCTTC.

The genes are TRBV29-1 and TRBJ1-1; TRBD1 might be the D (6 bases). Trimming left V 6 bases short and J 2 bases short, with 16 bases between. The CDR3 sequence is 14 residues long. Looked up from germline, CDR1 is SQVTM and CDR2 is ANQGSEA. The DNA of the CDR3 is TGCAGCGTCCAACTTGGGACACCCAACACTGAAGCTTTCTTT. Residues: CSVQLGTPNTEAFF.

V gene TRBV18 combines with J gene TRBJ1-2; 7 bases align to TRBD1. The CDR3 spans 16 residues. Germline loops: CDR1 KGHSH, CDR2 LQKENI. V shed 2 bases, J shed 1 base, and the junction held 7 bases outside the gene matches. The CDR3: CASSPIDRADNYGYTF. The CDR3 DNA sequence: TGTGCCAGCTCACCAATCGACAGGGCCGATAACTATGGCTACACCTTC.

The V and J genes are TRBV11-1 and TRBJ1-4, with D possibly TRBD1 on 6 matching bases. Germline CDR1 reads SGHAT; CDR2 reads FQDESV (reference sequence). V was cut by 9 bases and J by 3 bases, with 20 bases left in between. This CDR3 comprises 16 residues. CDR3 amino acids: CARGKQVRGSNEKLFF. CDR3 sequence (DNA): TGTGCCAGGGGGAAACAGGTCAGGGGATCTAATGAAAAACTGTTTTTT.

This clone was picked up many times. V and J are TRBV9 and TRBJ1-5; 8 nucleotides align to TRBD1. The junction had 3 bases not matched to a gene; V was cut back by 3 bases and J by 1 base. Germline V gene data show CDR1 as SGDLS and CDR2 as YYNGEE. The CDR3 extends over 15 amino acids. The CDR3: CASSETGVSNQPQHF. Written as DNA, the CDR3 is TGTGCCAGCAGCGAGACAGGGGTGAGCAATCAGCCCCAGCATTTT.

This clone occurred a few times. V is TRBV10-1 and J is TRBJ2-3; possibly TRBD1 for D (6 bases). CDR1 is WNHNN and CDR2 is SYGVQD in the germline V gene (reference sequence). V shed 11 bases and J shed 2 bases, with 20 bases lying between them. The CDR3 loop spans 15 amino acids. The CDR3 DNA sequence: TGCGCCTCAATGGACAGCCAGCACATCACAGATACGCAGTATTTT. It codes for CASMDSQHITDTQYF.

This clone occurred a few times. The gene calls are TRBV29-1 and TRBJ2-3; D might be TRBD2 (6 bases). The CDR3 is 16 amino acids. Germline V lookup: CDR1 SQVTM, CDR2 ANQGSEA. V lost 4 bases, J lost 2 bases, and 19 bases lay in between. The CDR3 DNA reads as TGCAGCGTTGGAAGGCTCGGGAGAGAGGCCACAGATACGCAGTATTTT. It is translated as CSVGRLGREATDTQYF.

The CDR3 nucleotides read TGTGCCACCGACAGCTACAATGAGCAGTTCTTC. Translation gives CATDSYNEQFF. This chain uses TRBV28 with TRBJ2-1; D possibly corresponds to TRBD1 (5 bases). V was clipped by 10 bases and J by 3 bases, with 7 bases between them. In germline, CDR1 is MDHEN, CDR2 SYDVKM. The CDR3 has 11 residues. The complete variable domain, with remaining parts taken from reference TRBV28 and TRBJ2-1, reads DVKVTQSSRYLVKRTGEKVFLECVQDMDHENMFWYRQDPGLGLRLIYFSYDVKMKEKGDIPEGYSVSREKKERFSLILESASTNQTSMYLCATDSYNEQFFGPGTRLTVL.